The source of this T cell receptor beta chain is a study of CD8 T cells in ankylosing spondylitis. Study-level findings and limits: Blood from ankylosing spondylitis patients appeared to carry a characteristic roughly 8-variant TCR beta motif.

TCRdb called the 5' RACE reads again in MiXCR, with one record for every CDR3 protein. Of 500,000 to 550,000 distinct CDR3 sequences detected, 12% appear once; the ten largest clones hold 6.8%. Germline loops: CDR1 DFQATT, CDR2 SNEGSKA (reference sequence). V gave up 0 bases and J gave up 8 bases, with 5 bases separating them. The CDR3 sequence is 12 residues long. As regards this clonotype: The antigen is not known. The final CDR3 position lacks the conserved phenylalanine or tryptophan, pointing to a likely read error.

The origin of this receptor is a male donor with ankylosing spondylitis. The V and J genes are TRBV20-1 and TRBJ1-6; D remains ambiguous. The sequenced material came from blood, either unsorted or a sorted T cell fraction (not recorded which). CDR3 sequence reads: CSARDPDSPLHS. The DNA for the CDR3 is TGCAGTGCTAGAGATCCTGATTCACCCCTCCACTCT.